This T cell receptor beta chain came from a study of cytomegalovirus exposure and HLA in healthy donors. A note on this clone: What it binds is unknown.

Regarding donors, all were healthy bone marrow donors. PCR used 60 Vbeta primers and 13 Jbeta primers. Authors' methods: A later analysis counted approximately 88 million unique TCR beta chains, 10 million to 12 million shared. The repertoire was sequenced with immunoSEQ multiplex PCR; TCRdb's copy has only in-frame clones and lacks some. V and J calls and clone size come straight from that table; D and trimming were deduced from the DNA. The table records 100,000 to 150,000 clones, under 12% of them present only once. The study's findings and limits: TCR beta V- and J-gene trimming, according to a later analysis, was linked to a missense DCLRE1C variant.

Germline V gene lookup returns CDR1 SGDLS and CDR2 YYNGEE. The CDR3 is 15 amino acids. V shed 4 bases and J shed 4 bases, with 15 bases lying between them. The sample taken for sequencing was PBMCs. The chain combines TRBV9 with TRBJ2-1; a weak D match, TRBD1 (5 bases). This clonotype originated in a woman younger than 35 in good health and CMV-seropositive. CDR3 in DNA: TGTGCCAGCAGCTTCCTGGGGCTTGAATACAATGAGCAGTTCTTC. This sequence encodes CASSFLGLEYNEQFF.